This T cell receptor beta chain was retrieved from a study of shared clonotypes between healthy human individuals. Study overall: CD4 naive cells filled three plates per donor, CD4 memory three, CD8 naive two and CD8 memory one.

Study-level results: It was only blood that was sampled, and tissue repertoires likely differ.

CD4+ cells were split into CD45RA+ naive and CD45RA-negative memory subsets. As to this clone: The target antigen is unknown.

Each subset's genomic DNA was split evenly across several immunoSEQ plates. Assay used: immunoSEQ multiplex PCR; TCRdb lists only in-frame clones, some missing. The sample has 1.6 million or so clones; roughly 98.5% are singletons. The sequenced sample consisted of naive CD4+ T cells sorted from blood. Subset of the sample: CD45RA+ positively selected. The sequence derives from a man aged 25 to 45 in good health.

CDR3 amino acids: CASSVEGSYEQYF. In nucleotides, the CDR3 is TGCGCCAGCAGTGTTGAAGGCTCCTACGAGCAGTACTTC. This rearrangement joins TRBV5-1 to TRBJ2-7; D gene uncertain. V was cut by 5 bases and J by 0 bases, with 9 bases left in between. The CDR3 is 13 residues long. CDR1 and CDR2 (germline): SGHRS, YFSETQ.